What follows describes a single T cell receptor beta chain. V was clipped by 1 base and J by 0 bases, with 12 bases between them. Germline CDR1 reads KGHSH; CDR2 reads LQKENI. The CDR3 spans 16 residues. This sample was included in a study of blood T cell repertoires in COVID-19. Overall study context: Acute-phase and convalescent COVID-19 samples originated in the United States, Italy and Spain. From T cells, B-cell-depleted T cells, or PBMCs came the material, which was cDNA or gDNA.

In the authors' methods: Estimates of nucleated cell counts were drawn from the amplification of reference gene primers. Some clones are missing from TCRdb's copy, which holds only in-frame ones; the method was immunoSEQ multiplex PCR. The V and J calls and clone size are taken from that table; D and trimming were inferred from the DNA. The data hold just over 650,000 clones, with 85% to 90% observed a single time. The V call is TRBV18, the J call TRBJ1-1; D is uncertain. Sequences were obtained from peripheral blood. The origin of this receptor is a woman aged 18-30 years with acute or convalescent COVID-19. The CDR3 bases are TGTGCCAGCTCACCACGGGTTGGCGAGGTGAACACTGAAGCTTTCTTT. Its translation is CASSPRVGEVNTEAFF.